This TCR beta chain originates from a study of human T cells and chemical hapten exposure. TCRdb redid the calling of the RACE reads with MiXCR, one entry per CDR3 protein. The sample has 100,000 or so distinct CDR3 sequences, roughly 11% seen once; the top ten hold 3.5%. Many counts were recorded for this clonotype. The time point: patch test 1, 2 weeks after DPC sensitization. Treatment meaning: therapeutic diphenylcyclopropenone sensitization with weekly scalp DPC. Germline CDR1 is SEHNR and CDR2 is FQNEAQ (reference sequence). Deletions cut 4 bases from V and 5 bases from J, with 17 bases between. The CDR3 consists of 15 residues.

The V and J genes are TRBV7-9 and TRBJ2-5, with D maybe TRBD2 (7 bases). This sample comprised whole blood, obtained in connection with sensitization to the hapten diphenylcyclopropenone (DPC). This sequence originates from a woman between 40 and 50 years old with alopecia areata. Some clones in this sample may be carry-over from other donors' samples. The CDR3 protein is CASSSTSARGETQYF. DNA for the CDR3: TGTGCCAGCAGCTCTACTAGCGCGAGGGGGGAGACCCAGTACTTC.